Listed below are T cell receptor beta chains from one sample, sequenced in a study of OX40 agonist ivuxolimab in advanced cancers. Some clones are missing from TCRdb's copy, which holds only in-frame ones; the method was immunoSEQ multiplex PCR. Of around 60,000 clones in the sample, approximately 80% were seen once. Source: CD4+ or CD8+ T cells sorted from blood, taken in a trial of the OX40 agonist ivuxolimab. These TCRs come from an adult with an advanced solid tumor such as melanoma, head and neck, liver or kidney cancer. Each CDR3 is given with its conserved first and last residue. A D gene is named only where the DNA matches it firmly. Size is stated for part of the rows, as once, few or many counts, or as a class when the clone is expanded.

V,size,J,D,DNA,CDR3
TRBV19,.,TRBJ1-5,.,TGTGCCAGTAGTATAGGCAGGACCAGCAATCAGCCCCAGCATTTT,CASSIGRTSNQPQHF
TRBV19,.,TRBJ1-2,.,TGTGCCAGTAGTATAGATCACCGCCGCAGGGAAGCTAACTATGGCTACACCTTC,CASSIDHRRREANYGYTF
TRBV15,.,TRBJ2-1,.,TGTGCCACCAGCAGTTCCATCAGCTCCTACAATGAGCAGTTCTTC,CATSSSISSYNEQFF
TRBV5-6,few,TRBJ1-1,TRBD1,TGTGCCAGCAGCTTTAGGACAGGAACGCTGATGGGGTCTGAAGCTTTCTTT,CASSFRTGTLMGSEAFF
TRBV11-1,.,TRBJ1-1,.,TGTGCCAGCAGCCCCCGCGGGGGGGAGGCTTTCTTT,CASSPRGGEAFF
TRBV6-6,.,TRBJ2-4,.,TGTGCCAGCAGAGGTAACAGCAAGGTTCAGTACTTC,CASRGNSKVQYF
TRBV5-1,few,TRBJ2-7,TRBD1,TGCGCCAGCAGCTGGGGCGGGACAGGGGGCCCCTACGAGCAGTACTTC,CASSWGGTGGPYEQYF
TRBV5-4,.,TRBJ2-5,TRBD2,TGTGCCAGCAGCTTGGGCGGGGGGCTCCCGGGGACCCAGTACTTC,CASSLGGGLPGTQYF
TRBV5-6,.,TRBJ2-7,TRBD2,TGTGCCAGCAGCCCAACTAGCGGGGCATCCTACGAGCAGTACTTC,CASSPTSGASYEQYF
TRBV5-6,.,TRBJ1-1,TRBD1,TGTGCCAGCAGCGTAGGGACAGGGGCCACTGAAGCTTTCTTT,CASSVGTGATEAFF
TRBV6-6,few,TRBJ1-2,.,TGTGCCAGCAGGGACCTCTTGTTTCCTGAAGCCCGGAACTTC,CASRDLLFPEARNF
TRBV5-4,.,TRBJ2-5,TRBD1,TGTGCCAGCAGCTTGCGAAAGGGGACAGGGATGGAAGAGACCCAGTACTTC,CASSLRKGTGMEETQYF
TRBV6-6,.,TRBJ2-5,TRBD2,TGTGCCAGCATTCCAAGCGGGGGAGAGACCCAGTACTTC,CASIPSGGETQYF
TRBV7-8,.,TRBJ2-7,.,TGTGCCAGCAGCCTGCCGGGGCCCTACGAGCAGTACTTC,CASSLPGPYEQYF
TRBV7-2,.,TRBJ2-3,TRBD2,TGTGCCAGCAGCCTAGGACTAGCGGGCCGGGGGGCAGATACGCAGTATTTT,CASSLGLAGRGADTQYF
TRBV18,.,TRBJ1-1,.,TGTGCCAGCTCACCAGGTGGAGGGGGAAGGACTGAAGCTTTCTTT,CASSPGGGGRTEAFF
TRBV18,.,TRBJ1-5,.,TGTGCCAGCTCACCCGGGGCAGGGGATCAGCCCCAGCATTTT,CASSPGAGDQPQHF
TRBV5-4,once,TRBJ1-3,.,TGTGCCAGCAGCCCGCCGGACAGCTCTGGAAACACCATATATTTT,CASSPPDSSGNTIYF
TRBV13,.,TRBJ2-1,.,TGTGCCAGCAGCCCCCCGGCCTTACGGCCGTTCTTC,CASSPPALRPFF
TRBV7-2,once,TRBJ2-1,.,TGTGCCAGCAGCGCCGGACAGTTCAATGAGCAGTTCTTC,CASSAGQFNEQFF
TRBV4-1,.,TRBJ2-5,TRBD2,TGCGCCAGCAGCCAGTCTAGCGGGGGGCCCCAGACCCAGTACTTC,CASSQSSGGPQTQYF
TRBV6-5,.,TRBJ1-1,.,TGTGCCAGCAGTTACCCCCTTGGGGGGTTGGACACTGAAGCTTTCTTT,CASSYPLGGLDTEAFF
TRBV4-1,.,TRBJ1-6,TRBD1,TGCGCCAGCAGCCCGCAGCGGACAGGGGTCGGGAATTCACCCCTCCACTTT,CASSPQRTGVGNSPLHF